These 10 T cell receptor beta chains share one sample of origin, sequenced in a study of identical twins. TCRdb re-analysed the 5' RACE reads in MiXCR, keeping a single row per CDR3 protein. The sample holds about 700,000 distinct CDR3 sequences, 8.6% seen once. This sample was also put to use in a study of yellow fever vaccine responses in identical twins.

Sequencing was carried out using PBMCs. All receptors derive from a woman under 30 in good health.

This clonotype was observed many times. The rearrangement joins TRBV20-1 to TRBJ2-5; D is perhaps TRBD1 (6 bases). Germline assignment: CDR1 DFQATT and CDR2 SNEGSKA (reference sequence). Trimming left V 6 bases short and J 2 bases short, with 13 bases between. The CDR3 has 13 residues. The CDR3 protein is CSAIRGIQETQYF. The CDR3 region has the DNA TGCAGTGCAATTAGGGGGATTCAAGAGACCCAGTACTTC.

This clonotype occurred many times. This CDR3 is CASSPGQGALFSYEQYF. CDR3 nucleotides: TGTGCCAGCAGTCCAGGACAGGGGGCTCTCTTCTCCTACGAGCAGTACTTC. V usage is TRBV12-3 or TRBV12-4 and J usage is TRBJ2-7; 11 bases map to TRBD1. J gave up 0 bases and V 5 bases, and 9 bases lay outside the gene matches. CDR3 length equals 17 residues.

This clonotype showed up just a few times. This sequence joins TRBV12-3 or TRBV12-4 and TRBJ2-7; weak D call: TRBD1 (6 bases). V gave up 3 bases and J gave up 5 bases, with 14 bases separating them. The CDR3 covers 14 residues. CDR3 sequence reads: CASSFRKRDNEQYF. The CDR3 DNA is TGTGCCAGCAGTTTCAGGAAGAGGGACAACGAGCAGTACTTC.

The chain has TRBV9 and TRBJ2-3; possible D gene TRBD2, 7 bases. Looked up from germline, CDR1 is SGDLS and CDR2 is YYNGEE. The CDR3 runs to 22 residues. Trimming removed 0 bases from V and 1 base from J, with 30 bases in between. The CDR3 DNA follows: TGTGCCAGCAGCGTAGCCGCCCGTAGGGGGGGGCCCGTTTCAGGCGGCACAGATACGCAGTATTTT. This codes for CASSVAARRGGPVSGGTDTQYF.

This clonotype was recorded at least ten times. The chain's CDR3 is CASSVVGANVLTF. The CDR3 nucleotides read TGTGCCAGCAGCGTAGTTGGGGCCAACGTCCTGACTTTC. The V call is TRBV9, the J call TRBJ2-6; the D is unclear. Germline V gene lookup returns CDR1 SGDLS and CDR2 YYNGEE. The ends were cut back, 0 bases at V and 3 bases at J, with 1 base in the middle. The CDR3 is made up of 13 amino acids.

Many counts were recorded for this clonotype. This chain joins TRBV29-1 and TRBJ2-1, with a weak D call TRBD1 (5 bases). The V end was cut by 5 bases, the J end by 1 base, with 18 bases between. Germline assignment: CDR1 SQVTM and CDR2 ANQGSEA. The CDR3 is 16 amino acids. CDR3 in amino acids: CSVLTGSSGSYNEQFF. CDR3 nucleotides: TGCAGCGTTTTAACAGGCTCTTCTGGATCCTACAATGAGCAGTTCTTC.

Ten or more counts support this clonotype. The chain combines TRBV12-3 or TRBV12-4 with TRBJ2-1; 7 positions agree with TRBD2. Trimming took 5 bases from V and 3 from J; bases not matched to a gene: 4. This CDR3 has 14 residues. CDR3 protein: CASSPGTNYNEQFF. The CDR3 DNA is TGTGCCAGCAGTCCTGGGACTAACTACAATGAGCAGTTCTTC.

This chain connects TRBV5-6 to TRBJ2-7; maybe TRBD1 (6 bases). V was trimmed by 5 bases and J by 5 bases, leaving 14 bases between them. This CDR3 has 13 amino acids. The germline gives CDR1 SGHDT, CDR2 YYEEEE. CDR3 in DNA: TGTGCCAGCAGGCAAACAGGGTCCAACGAGCAGTACTTC. Amino acids: CASRQTGSNEQYF.

V usage is TRBV12-3 or TRBV12-4 and J usage is TRBJ2-2; no firm D call. The CDR3 consists of 14 residues. Trimming stripped 6 bases from V and 4 bases from J, with 12 bases between. CDR3: CASSTASSTGELFF. In DNA form, the CDR3 reads TGTGCCAGCAGCACGGCGAGCAGCACCGGGGAGCTGTTTTTT.

This clonotype was seen a handful of times. The genes are TRBV11-1 and TRBJ1-6, with 7 bases lining up with TRBD1. This CDR3 region has 14 residues. The germline CDR1 and CDR2 sequences are SGHAT and FQDESV (reference sequence). The V and J ends lost 3 bases and 6 bases, in that order; junction bases with no gene match: 2. The CDR3 sequence: CASSFDRVNSPLHF. CDR3 DNA sequence: TGTGCCAGCAGCTTTGACAGGGTTAATTCACCCCTCCACTTT.